Listed below are T cell receptor beta chains from one sample, sequenced in a study of T cell responses to AZD1222 COVID-19 vaccine. Method: immunoSEQ multiplex PCR; TCRdb's copy keeps in-frame clones and lacks some. In the table there are about 140,000 clones, approximately 90% of which are singletons. This material consisted of peripheral blood, taken 28 days after the second AZD1222 dose. The receptors shown here come from an adult who received the AZD1222 COVID-19 vaccine. Each CDR3 is given with its conserved first and last residue. The order of the fields is V gene, J gene, clone size, D gene, CDR3 DNA, CDR3 protein. A D gene is named only where the DNA matches it firmly. Not every row has a clone size; where given, it reads once, few, many or a size class.

V gene: TRBV2; J gene: TRBJ1-2; clone size: NA; D gene: NA; CDR3 DNA: TGTGCCAGCAGCGACCAGGGAATGGGTGGCTACACCTTC; CDR3 protein: CASSDQGMGGYTF
V gene: TRBV9; J gene: TRBJ1-3; clone size: NA; D gene: NA; CDR3 DNA: TGTGCCAGCAGCGTAGATCCCTCCCGGACTGGAAACACCATATATTTT; CDR3 protein: CASSVDPSRTGNTIYF
V gene: TRBV5-1; J gene: TRBJ1-4; clone size: NA; D gene: TRBD1; CDR3 DNA: TGCGCCAGCAGCGTCGATACAGGGGCTAATGAAAAACTGTTTTTT; CDR3 protein: CASSVDTGANEKLFF
V gene: TRBV19; J gene: TRBJ1-1; clone size: NA; D gene: TRBD1; CDR3 DNA: TGTGCCAGTAGTTCGACTGGACAGGGTGGCACTGAAGCTTTCTTT; CDR3 protein: CASSSTGQGGTEAFF
V gene: TRBV6-4; J gene: TRBJ2-1; clone size: NA; D gene: TRBD1; CDR3 DNA: TGTGCCAGCAGTGACGGCACAGGGGATTTGAATGAGCAGTTCTTC; CDR3 protein: CASSDGTGDLNEQFF
V gene: TRBV28; J gene: TRBJ1-1; clone size: NA; D gene: TRBD1; CDR3 DNA: TGTGCCAGCAGAGAGGTCCCAGGGGGCCCCCCTGAAGCTTTCTTT; CDR3 protein: CASREVPGGPPEAFF
V gene: TRBV6-2/TRBV6-3; J gene: TRBJ1-5; clone size: NA; D gene: NA; CDR3 DNA: TGTGCCAGCAGTCCCTCCTTGGGCGGGCAGCCCCAGCATTTT; CDR3 protein: CASSPSLGGQPQHF
V gene: TRBV27; J gene: TRBJ1-3; clone size: NA; D gene: NA; CDR3 DNA: TGTGCCAGCAGCCCCAGAGCACTTCCCTCTGGAAACACCATATATTTT; CDR3 protein: CASSPRALPSGNTIYF
V gene: TRBV16; J gene: TRBJ1-1; clone size: NA; D gene: NA; CDR3 DNA: TGTGCCAGCAGCCAATACGAAGCGAACACTGAAGCTTTCTTT; CDR3 protein: CASSQYEANTEAFF
V gene: TRBV12-3/TRBV12-4; J gene: TRBJ1-2; clone size: NA; D gene: NA; CDR3 DNA: TGTGCCAGCAGTTTGGTCAGCTATGGCTACACCTTC; CDR3 protein: CASSLVSYGYTF
V gene: TRBV7-2; J gene: TRBJ2-1; clone size: NA; D gene: NA; CDR3 DNA: TGTGCCCTCAATTCCGACTCTGGCAATGAGCAGTTCTTC; CDR3 protein: CALNSDSGNEQFF
V gene: TRBV6-2/TRBV6-3; J gene: TRBJ1-1; clone size: once; D gene: NA; CDR3 DNA: TGTGCCAGCAGTTACTCCACAGGGTTGCGAAGGACTTTCTTT; CDR3 protein: CASSYSTGLRRTFF
V gene: TRBV2; J gene: TRBJ1-1; clone size: once; D gene: NA; CDR3 DNA: TGTGCCAGCAGTGAAACTGTGATTGAAGCTTTCTTT; CDR3 protein: CASSETVIEAFF
V gene: TRBV23-1; J gene: TRBJ1-5; clone size: NA; D gene: NA; CDR3 DNA: TGCGCCAGCAGTCACCACAATCAAAGCCCCGGGACGCAGCCCCAGCATTTT; CDR3 protein: CASSHHNQSPGTQPQHF
V gene: TRBV7-6; J gene: TRBJ2-7; clone size: NA; D gene: TRBD1; CDR3 DNA: TGTGCCAGCAGCTTGGGGGCCGCCTGGACAGGGAACGAGCAGTACTTC; CDR3 protein: CASSLGAAWTGNEQYF
V gene: TRBV24-1; J gene: TRBJ2-2; clone size: NA; D gene: NA; CDR3 DNA: TGTGCCACCAGGGGCACCGGGGAGCTGTTTTTT; CDR3 protein: CATRGTGELFF
V gene: TRBV7-3; J gene: TRBJ2-3; clone size: NA; D gene: NA; CDR3 DNA: TGTGCCAGCAGCTTAATAGTCGGGAGTACAGATACGCAGTATTTT; CDR3 protein: CASSLIVGSTDTQYF
V gene: TRBV5-4; J gene: TRBJ1-4; clone size: NA; D gene: TRBD1; CDR3 DNA: TGTGCCAGCAGCTCTGCCGGACAGGGTTGGGAAAAACTGTTTTTT; CDR3 protein: CASSSAGQGWEKLFF
V gene: TRBV7-2; J gene: TRBJ2-7; clone size: NA; D gene: TRBD1; CDR3 DNA: TGTGCCAGCAGCTTACCAGGGGGCCTTTACGAGCAGTACTTC; CDR3 protein: CASSLPGGLYEQYF
V gene: TRBV20-1; J gene: TRBJ2-7; clone size: NA; D gene: TRBD1; CDR3 DNA: TGCAGTGCGGCGAGGGGGCAAGAGCAGTACTTC; CDR3 protein: CSAARGQEQYF
V gene: TRBV7-9; J gene: TRBJ2-2; clone size: NA; D gene: NA; CDR3 DNA: TGTGCCAGCAGCTTAGCGCGTTTCGGCGCCCTCCGAGTGGAGCTGTTTTTT; CDR3 protein: CASSLARFGALRVELFF
V gene: TRBV2; J gene: TRBJ2-3; clone size: NA; D gene: NA; CDR3 DNA: TGTGCCAGCAGTGAAGTATCAACAGGGAGGGGGACAGATACGCAGTATTTT; CDR3 protein: CASSEVSTGRGTDTQYF
V gene: TRBV4-3; J gene: TRBJ2-7; clone size: NA; D gene: TRBD2; CDR3 DNA: TGCGCCAGCAGCCAAGAAGTTCTAGCGGGGGGCAACTTCTACGAGCAGTACTTC; CDR3 protein: CASSQEVLAGGNFYEQYF
V gene: TRBV27; J gene: TRBJ1-4; clone size: NA; D gene: NA; CDR3 DNA: TGTGCCAGCGGCGATCCGGGCAGGGGAGGTGAAAAACTGTTTTTT; CDR3 protein: CASGDPGRGGEKLFF
V gene: TRBV27; J gene: TRBJ1-2; clone size: few; D gene: NA; CDR3 DNA: TGTGCCAGCTCCCTCAATTCGAACTATGGCTACACCTTC; CDR3 protein: CASSLNSNYGYTF
V gene: TRBV10-3; J gene: TRBJ1-1; clone size: NA; D gene: NA; CDR3 DNA: TGTGCCATCAGTCCCCTGCGGAACACTGAAGCTTTCTTT; CDR3 protein: CAISPLRNTEAFF
V gene: TRBV6-6; J gene: TRBJ2-7; clone size: NA; D gene: TRBD1; CDR3 DNA: TGTGCCAGCAGGTCCCACAGGGGGAGCTTCTACGAGCAGTACTTC; CDR3 protein: CASRSHRGSFYEQYF
V gene: TRBV19; J gene: TRBJ1-2; clone size: NA; D gene: NA; CDR3 DNA: TGTGCCAGTTTCGGACAGAAAAACTATGGCTACACCTTC; CDR3 protein: CASFGQKNYGYTF
V gene: TRBV5-6; J gene: TRBJ2-3; clone size: NA; D gene: NA; CDR3 DNA: TGTGCCAGCAGCTTGGGGGACACGTGGGATACGCAGTATTTT; CDR3 protein: CASSLGDTWDTQYF
V gene: TRBV4-3; J gene: TRBJ2-5; clone size: NA; D gene: NA; CDR3 DNA: TGCGCCAGCAGCCAAGGCGAAGCGGGCCAGAACTTTGGGGCCCAGTACTTC; CDR3 protein: CASSQGEAGQNFGAQYF
V gene: TRBV12-3/TRBV12-4; J gene: TRBJ1-6; clone size: NA; D gene: NA; CDR3 DNA: TGTGCCAGCGCGATACTTCATTCACCCCTCCACTTT; CDR3 protein: CASAILHSPLHF
V gene: TRBV11-1; J gene: TRBJ2-1; clone size: NA; D gene: TRBD2; CDR3 DNA: TGTGCCAGCAGCTCCGGACTAGCGGGAGCCTACAATGAGCAGTTCTTC; CDR3 protein: CASSSGLAGAYNEQFF
V gene: TRBV6-5; J gene: TRBJ2-7; clone size: NA; D gene: TRBD1; CDR3 DNA: TGTGCCATTCAGGGGGCAGTCTACGAGCAGTACTTC; CDR3 protein: CAIQGAVYEQYF
V gene: TRBV4-3; J gene: TRBJ1-1; clone size: NA; D gene: TRBD1; CDR3 DNA: TGCGCCAGCAGCCAGGGGAGGACAGGGGGCTCTGAAGCTTTCTTT; CDR3 protein: CASSQGRTGGSEAFF
V gene: TRBV5-1; J gene: TRBJ1-4; clone size: NA; D gene: NA; CDR3 DNA: TGCGCCAGCAGCCTAGATCCGGGACACACTAATGAAAAACTGTTTTTT; CDR3 protein: CASSLDPGHTNEKLFF
V gene: TRBV12-3/TRBV12-4; J gene: TRBJ1-1; clone size: NA; D gene: NA; CDR3 DNA: TGTGCCAGCAGTTTAGGGAAGGGGTTTGAAGCTTTCTTT; CDR3 protein: CASSLGKGFEAFF
V gene: TRBV7-2; J gene: TRBJ2-1; clone size: NA; D gene: TRBD2; CDR3 DNA: TGTGCCAGCAGCTTACAAGCGGGAAATTGGAATGAGCAGTTCTTC; CDR3 protein: CASSLQAGNWNEQFF
V gene: TRBV5-1; J gene: TRBJ1-2; clone size: NA; D gene: NA; CDR3 DNA: TGCGCCAGCAGCTCCGAGAGGGGGGCCGCAAACTATGGCTACACCTTC; CDR3 protein: CASSSERGAANYGYTF
V gene: TRBV5-1; J gene: TRBJ2-2; clone size: NA; D gene: NA; CDR3 DNA: TGCGCCAGCAGCGTGCCCGGGACACCCCGCGGGGAGCTGTTTTTT; CDR3 protein: CASSVPGTPRGELFF
V gene: TRBV18; J gene: TRBJ1-4; clone size: NA; D gene: NA; CDR3 DNA: TGTGCCAGCTCACGGGCGGAGTCCACTAATGAAAAACTGTTTTTT; CDR3 protein: CASSRAESTNEKLFF
V gene: TRBV27; J gene: TRBJ1-1; clone size: NA; D gene: NA; CDR3 DNA: TGTGCCAGCAGTCGTCTTCAGGGTGGTACTGAAGCTTTCTTT; CDR3 protein: CASSRLQGGTEAFF
V gene: TRBV7-6; J gene: TRBJ2-3; clone size: NA; D gene: NA; CDR3 DNA: TGTGCCAGCAGCTCATCCGGGACTACGCAGTATTTT; CDR3 protein: CASSSSGTTQYF
V gene: TRBV7-9; J gene: TRBJ2-1; clone size: NA; D gene: NA; CDR3 DNA: TGTGCCAGCAGCTCCGCGGGCGGTCGCGGTAATGAGCAGTTCTTC; CDR3 protein: CASSSAGGRGNEQFF
V gene: TRBV5-6; J gene: TRBJ1-2; clone size: once; D gene: NA; CDR3 DNA: TGTGCCAGCACCGCCACAGGGATAATCTATGGCTACACCTTC; CDR3 protein: CASTATGIIYGYTF
V gene: TRBV28; J gene: TRBJ1-2; clone size: NA; D gene: NA; CDR3 DNA: TGTGCCAGCAGTTTAGCCCGGACATCGGCTAACTATGGCTACACCTTC; CDR3 protein: CASSLARTSANYGYTF
V gene: TRBV6-6; J gene: TRBJ2-7; clone size: NA; D gene: TRBD2; CDR3 DNA: TGTGCCAGCAGGCACGGGGGGGAGGGCAAGGGCGAGCAGTACTTC; CDR3 protein: CASRHGGEGKGEQYF
V gene: TRBV2; J gene: TRBJ2-2; clone size: NA; D gene: TRBD2; CDR3 DNA: TGTGCCAGCAGTGTGGAGGTAGCGGGGAACACCGGGGAGCTGTTTTTT; CDR3 protein: CASSVEVAGNTGELFF
V gene: TRBV2; J gene: TRBJ2-7; clone size: NA; D gene: NA; CDR3 DNA: TGTGCCAGCAGTGTGGGCGGGCCTTCCTACGAGCAGTACTTC; CDR3 protein: CASSVGGPSYEQYF
V gene: TRBV5-1; J gene: TRBJ1-5; clone size: NA; D gene: TRBD1; CDR3 DNA: TGCGCCAGCAGCTTGGGGACAGGCGTCAATCAGCCCCAGCATTTT; CDR3 protein: CASSLGTGVNQPQHF
V gene: TRBV27; J gene: TRBJ2-7; clone size: NA; D gene: NA; CDR3 DNA: TGTGCCAGCAGTTACACAGTGTCCTACGAGCAGTACTTC; CDR3 protein: CASSYTVSYEQYF
V gene: TRBV15; J gene: TRBJ1-2; clone size: NA; D gene: TRBD1; CDR3 DNA: TGTGCCACCAGCAGAGAGGACAGGGTGTTTGGCTACACCTTC; CDR3 protein: CATSREDRVFGYTF
V gene: TRBV7-2; J gene: TRBJ1-3; clone size: NA; D gene: NA; CDR3 DNA: TGTGCCAGCTGGAGAGGGGTATCGTATGGAAACACCATATATTTT; CDR3 protein: CASWRGVSYGNTIYF
V gene: TRBV5-6; J gene: TRBJ1-2; clone size: NA; D gene: NA; CDR3 DNA: TGTGCCAGCAGCTTCTCGGGGGGAGACTATGGCTACACCTTC; CDR3 protein: CASSFSGGDYGYTF
V gene: TRBV4-3; J gene: TRBJ2-3; clone size: NA; D gene: NA; CDR3 DNA: TGCGCCAGCAGCCTAGCGCCCCGCACAGATACGCAGTATTTT; CDR3 protein: CASSLAPRTDTQYF
V gene: TRBV6-6; J gene: TRBJ2-2; clone size: NA; D gene: NA; CDR3 DNA: TGTGCCAGCAGTTACACCCCTATGAACTCCGGGGAGCTGTTTTTT; CDR3 protein: CASSYTPMNSGELFF
V gene: TRBV15; J gene: TRBJ1-1; clone size: NA; D gene: NA; CDR3 DNA: TGTGCCACCAGCGCTGGGGGGGGGTTTGAAGCTTTCTTT; CDR3 protein: CATSAGGGFEAFF
V gene: TRBV18; J gene: TRBJ1-2; clone size: NA; D gene: TRBD1; CDR3 DNA: TGTGCCAGCTCACCACGAGGTGCAGGGACAGGGCGTGGCTACACCTTC; CDR3 protein: CASSPRGAGTGRGYTF
V gene: TRBV7-2; J gene: TRBJ2-5; clone size: NA; D gene: TRBD1; CDR3 DNA: TGTGCCAGCAGCACGGACAGGGGAACGGGAGAGACCCAGTACTTC; CDR3 protein: CASSTDRGTGETQYF
V gene: TRBV6-5; J gene: TRBJ1-2; clone size: NA; D gene: TRBD1; CDR3 DNA: TGTGCCAGCCGGACAGGGATTGGAGGCTACACCTTC; CDR3 protein: CASRTGIGGYTF
V gene: TRBV5-4; J gene: TRBJ2-2; clone size: once; D gene: TRBD1; CDR3 DNA: TGTGCCAGCAGCTTAAACAGGGGTATGAACACCGGGGAGCTGTTTTTT; CDR3 protein: CASSLNRGMNTGELFF